Below, 19 T cell receptor beta chains from the same sample are listed, as sequenced in a study of graft-versus-host responses after intestinal transplantation. The antigens for these receptors are not known. Using immunoSEQ multiplex PCR, the repertoire was profiled, and TCRdb retains in-frame clones only, with some absent. The top ten clones hold approximately 0.35% of a sample with 70,000 to 100,000 clones, about 89% of them seen once. Material: unstimulated CD4+ T cells sorted from spleen or lymph node cells, obtained before intestinal transplant. Every receptor here comes from a human donor who received an intestinal transplant.

CDR3 DNA: TGTGCCAGTAGATGGACAGGGGCTACCGGGGAGCTGTTTTTT. Translation gives CASRWTGATGELFF. The chain is built from TRBV19 and TRBJ2-2, with 9 positions matching TRBD1. This CDR3 comprises 14 residues. Trimming at V came to 6 bases and at J to 5 bases, leaving 4 bases not matched to a gene. Germline CDR1 reads LNHDA; CDR2 reads SQIVND (reference sequence).

V usage is TRBV5-4 and J usage is TRBJ1-2, with TRBD1 as a possible D gene (6 bases). Looked up from germline, CDR1 is SGHNT and CDR2 is YYREEE (reference sequence). The CDR3 runs to 16 residues. The V and J ends lost 4 bases and 0 bases respectively, with 16 bases between them. The CDR3 nucleotides are TGTGCCAGCAGCACTTCACAGGGTTCAGCTAACTATGGCTACACCTTC. Translated: CASSTSQGSANYGYTF.

V is TRBV5-1 and J is TRBJ2-5, with TRBD1 matching 8 bases. From germline, CDR1 is SGHRS and CDR2 YFSETQ. After removal of 5 bases from V and 5 bases from J, the junction contained 8 bases not matched to a gene. CDR3 length equals 14 residues. Written as DNA, the CDR3 is TGCGCCAGCAGTCAAGGGACAGGATGGGAGACCCAGTACTTC. Amino acids: CASSQGTGWETQYF. Complete variable domain (other parts from reference TRBV5-1 and TRBJ2-5): KAGVTQTPRYLIKTRGQQVTLSCSPISGHRSVSWYQQTPGQGLQFLFEYFSETQRNKGNFPGRFSGRQFSNSRSEMNVSTLELGDSALYLCASSQGTGWETQYFGPGTRLLVL.

The chain employs TRBV4-1 and TRBJ2-5; 7 bases agree with TRBD1. Germline V CDR1 and CDR2: MGHRA, YSYEKL. V gave up 1 base and J gave up 2 bases; unmatched junction bases: 7. There are 16 residues in the CDR3. CDR3 residues: CASSQGVMGQQETQYF. The CDR3 coding sequence is TGCGCCAGCAGCCAAGGTGTGATGGGACAGCAAGAGACCCAGTACTTC.

The chain links TRBV15 to TRBJ1-5, with 9 nucleotides matching TRBD1. Germline V CDR1 and CDR2: LNHNV, YYDKDF (reference sequence). V was clipped by 3 bases and J by 0 bases; unmatched bases: 6. CDR3 length: 17 residues. CDR3 loop: CATSSTDRGVSNQPQHF. As DNA, the CDR3 is TGTGCCACCAGCAGTACGGACAGGGGAGTTAGCAATCAGCCCCAGCATTTT.

The V call is TRBV6-1, the J call TRBJ2-7; D remains ambiguous. Looked up from germline, CDR1 is MNHNS and CDR2 is SASEGT. The germline V and J ends were trimmed by 6 bases and 1 base, with 10 bases remaining between them. There are 13 residues in the CDR3. The CDR3 sequence is CASRTPSSYEQYF. DNA of the CDR3: TGTGCCAGCAGGACACCATCTTCCTACGAGCAGTACTTC.

V is TRBV6-5 and J is TRBJ2-7; 10 bases agree with TRBD1. The V gene end was trimmed by 6 bases and the J gene end by 3 bases; junction bases not matched to a gene: 8. The CDR3 has 15 amino acids. Germline CDR1 reads MNHEY; CDR2 reads SVGAGI. In DNA form, the CDR3 reads TGTGCCAGCAGCCCTGACAGGGGGCGGAACTACGAGCAGTACTTC. Translating gives CASSPDRGRNYEQYF.

The V call is TRBV2, the J call TRBJ1-2, with D perhaps matching TRBD1 (5 bases). Per the germline V gene, CDR1 is SNHLY and CDR2 is FYNNEI. This CDR3 spans 13 amino acids. Deletions cut 0 bases from V and 3 bases from J, with 5 bases between. The CDR3 loop reads CASSEARDYGYTF. CDR3 coding DNA: TGTGCCAGCAGTGAAGCCAGGGACTATGGCTACACCTTC.

This sequence joins TRBV27 and TRBJ2-4; weak D call: TRBD1 (5 bases). Germline assignment: CDR1 MNHEY and CDR2 SMNVEV (reference sequence). V was cut by 6 bases and J by 0 bases, with 15 bases left in between. CDR3 length: 16 amino acids. The CDR3 nucleotides are TGTGCCAGCAGCCCTACGACAGTTTTAGCCAAAAACATTCAGTACTTC. Translation gives CASSPTTVLAKNIQYF.

This clone was recorded once. J is TRBJ2-5 and V is TRBV28, with TRBD2 identical over 7 bases. V was pared by 6 bases and J by 5 bases, with 18 bases of the junction left unmatched. Germline V gives CDR1 MDHEN, CDR2 SYDVKM. The CDR3 is 17 residues long. CDR3 protein: CASRPLASGTTGETQYF. CDR3 bases: TGTGCCAGCAGACCACTAGCGTCCGGGACTACCGGGGAGACCCAGTACTTC.

The rearrangement joins TRBV29-1 to TRBJ2-3; possible D gene TRBD1, 7 bases. CDR3 length equals 14 residues. In germline, CDR1 is SQVTM, CDR2 ANQGSEA. Between the trimmed V and J ends, which lost 7 bases and 0 bases, there was a span of 14 bases. The CDR3 nucleotides are TGCAGCGCTATGACAGGGACTAGCACAGATACGCAGTATTTT. This sequence encodes CSAMTGTSTDTQYF.

For the CDR3, the DNA is TGTGCCAGCAGTTTGGTCCCGGGAGGTCCCTACGAGCAGTACTTC. It codes for CASSLVPGGPYEQYF. The chain recombines TRBV28 with TRBJ2-7; 7 nucleotides line up with TRBD2. Germline trimming cut 3 bases from V and 2 bases from J; bases unmatched to any gene: 7. CDR3 length equals 15 residues. CDR1 MDHEN and CDR2 SYDVKM come from the germline V gene.

The CDR3 region is CASSSQRTSGETQYF. The CDR3 region has the DNA TGTGCCAGCAGTTCCCAGAGGACTAGCGGCGAGACCCAGTACTTC. The chain employs TRBV6-5 and TRBJ2-5, with 10 bases that match TRBD2. The CDR3 is 15 residues long. Germline V lookup: CDR1 MNHEY, CDR2 SVGAGI. V lost 4 bases and J lost 5; bases outside the gene matches: 7.

This sequence joins TRBV28 and TRBJ1-3, with D possibly being TRBD1 (5 bases). V gave up 7 bases and J gave up 0 bases, with 13 bases separating them. The CDR3 is 15 amino acids. Germline V gene lookup returns CDR1 MDHEN and CDR2 SYDVKM. CDR3 amino acids: CASTSGGLSGNTIYF. In DNA, the CDR3 is TGTGCCAGCACTTCCGGGGGTCTCTCTGGAAACACCATATATTTT. The variable domain in full, completed from reference TRBV28 and TRBJ1-3, reads DVKVTQSSRYLVKRTGEKVFLECVQDMDHENMFWYRQDPGLGLRLIYFSYDVKMKEKGDIPEGYSVSREKKERFSLILESASTNQTSMYLCASTSGGLSGNTIYFGEGSWLTVV.

The chain joins TRBV4-1 to TRBJ2-3; 7 positions agree with TRBD1. This CDR3 is built from 16 residues. Germline loops: CDR1 MGHRA, CDR2 YSYEKL. Trimming took 4 bases from V and 0 from J; bases not matched to a gene: 7. As DNA, the CDR3 is TGCGCCAGCAGCCCGATACAGGGGCCTAGCACAGATACGCAGTATTTT. It encodes CASSPIQGPSTDTQYF.

V usage is TRBV29-1 and J usage is TRBJ2-2, with 11 bases aligning to TRBD1. The CDR3 covers 14 residues. Trimming took 7 bases from V and 4 from J; bases not matched to a gene: 5. CDR1 and CDR2 from the germline V gene are SQVTM and ANQGSEA. The CDR3 bases are TGCAGCGCACAGGGACAGGGGGGCACCGGGGAGCTGTTTTTT. Its translation is CSAQGQGGTGELFF.

This sequence joins TRBV10-3 and TRBJ1-4, with D perhaps TRBD1 (5 bases). Germline-derived CDR1 and CDR2 are ENHRY and SYGVKD. Trimming left V 5 bases short and J 6 bases short, with 10 bases between. There are 13 residues in the CDR3. The CDR3 sequence: CAISSGSDEKLFF. The CDR3 DNA reads TGTGCCATCAGTTCAGGGTCGGATGAAAAACTGTTTTTT.

This clone has just a few counts. The chain carries TRBV4-2 and TRBJ1-2; TRBD1 aligns across 11 bases. Germline lookup yields CDR1 LGHNA and CDR2 YNFKEQ. This CDR3 is built from 14 residues. The V segment lost 2 bases and the J segment 8 bases; nucleotides outside the gene matches: 4. The CDR3 DNA sequence: TGTGCCAGCAGCCAAACGAGGACAGGGGGCGGCTACACCTTC. Its translation: CASSQTRTGGGYTF.

The chain joins TRBV4-2 to TRBJ2-7; 8 bases are a match to TRBD1. Germline trimming cut 6 bases from V and 2 bases from J; bases unmatched to any gene: 6. This CDR3 is built from 14 residues. The germline gives CDR1 LGHNA, CDR2 YNFKEQ. CDR3 in DNA: TGTGCCAGCAGTACAGGGGGGAGTGCCTACGAGCAGTACTTC. Translation: CASSTGGSAYEQYF.